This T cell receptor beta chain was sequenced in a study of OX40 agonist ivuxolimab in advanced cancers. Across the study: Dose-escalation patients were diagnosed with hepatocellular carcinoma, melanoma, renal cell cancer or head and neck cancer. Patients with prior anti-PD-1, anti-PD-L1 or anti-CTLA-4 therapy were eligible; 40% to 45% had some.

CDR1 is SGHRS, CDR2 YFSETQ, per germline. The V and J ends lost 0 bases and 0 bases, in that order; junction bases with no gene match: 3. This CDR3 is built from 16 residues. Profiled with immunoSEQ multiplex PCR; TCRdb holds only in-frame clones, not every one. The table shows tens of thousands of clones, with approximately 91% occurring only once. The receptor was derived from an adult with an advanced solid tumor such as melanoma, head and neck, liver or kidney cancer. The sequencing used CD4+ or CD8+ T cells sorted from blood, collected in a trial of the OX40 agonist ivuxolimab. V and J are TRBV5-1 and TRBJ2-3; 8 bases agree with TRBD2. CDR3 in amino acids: CASSLDSGRSTDTQYF. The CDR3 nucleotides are TGCGCCAGCAGCTTGGACAGCGGGAGAAGCACAGATACGCAGTATTTT.